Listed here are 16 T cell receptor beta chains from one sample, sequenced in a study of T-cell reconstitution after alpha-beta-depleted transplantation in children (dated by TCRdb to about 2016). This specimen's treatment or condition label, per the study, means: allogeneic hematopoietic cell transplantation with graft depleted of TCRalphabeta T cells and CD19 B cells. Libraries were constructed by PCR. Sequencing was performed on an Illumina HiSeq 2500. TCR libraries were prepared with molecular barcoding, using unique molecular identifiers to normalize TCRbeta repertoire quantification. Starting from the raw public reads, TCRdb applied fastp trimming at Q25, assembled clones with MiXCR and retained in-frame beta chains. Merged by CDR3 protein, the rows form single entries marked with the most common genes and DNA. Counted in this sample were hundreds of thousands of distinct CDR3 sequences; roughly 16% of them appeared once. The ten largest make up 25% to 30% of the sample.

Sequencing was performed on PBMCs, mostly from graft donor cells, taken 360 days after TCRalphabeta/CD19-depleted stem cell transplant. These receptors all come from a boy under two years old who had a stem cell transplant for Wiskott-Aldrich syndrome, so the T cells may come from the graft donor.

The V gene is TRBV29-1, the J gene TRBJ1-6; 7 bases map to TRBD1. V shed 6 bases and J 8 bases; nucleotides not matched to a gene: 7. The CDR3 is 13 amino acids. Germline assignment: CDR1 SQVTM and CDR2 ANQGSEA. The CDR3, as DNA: TGCAGCGTACGGACAGGAGGGGATTCACCCCTCCACTTT. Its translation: CSVRTGGDSPLHF.

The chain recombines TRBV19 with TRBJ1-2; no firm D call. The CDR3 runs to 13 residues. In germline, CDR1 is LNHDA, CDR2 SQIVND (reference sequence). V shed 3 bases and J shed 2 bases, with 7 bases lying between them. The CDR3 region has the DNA TGTGCCAGTAGTATCACCGAGAACTATGGCTACACCTTC. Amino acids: CASSITENYGYTF.

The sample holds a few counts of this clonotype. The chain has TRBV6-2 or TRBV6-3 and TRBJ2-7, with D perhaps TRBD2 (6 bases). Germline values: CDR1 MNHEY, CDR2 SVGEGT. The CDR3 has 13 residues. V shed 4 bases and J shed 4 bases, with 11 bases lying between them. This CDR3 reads CASSCRDLYEQYF. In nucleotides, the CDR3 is TGTGCCAGCAGTTGTCGGGACTTATACGAGCAGTACTTC.

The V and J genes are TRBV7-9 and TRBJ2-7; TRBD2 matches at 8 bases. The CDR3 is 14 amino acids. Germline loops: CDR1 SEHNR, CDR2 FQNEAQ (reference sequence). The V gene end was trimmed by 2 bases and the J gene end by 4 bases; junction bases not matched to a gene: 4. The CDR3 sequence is CASSLPGLGYEQYF. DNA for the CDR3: TGTGCCAGCAGCTTACCGGGACTAGGGTACGAGCAGTACTTC.

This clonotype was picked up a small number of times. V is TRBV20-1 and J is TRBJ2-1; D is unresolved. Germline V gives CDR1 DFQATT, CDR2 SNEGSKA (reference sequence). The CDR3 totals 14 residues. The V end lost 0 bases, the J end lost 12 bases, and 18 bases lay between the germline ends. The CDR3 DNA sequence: TGCAGTGCTAGAGATCCCCGATCGTCCATGGGGCAGTTCTTC. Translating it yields CSARDPRSSMGQFF.

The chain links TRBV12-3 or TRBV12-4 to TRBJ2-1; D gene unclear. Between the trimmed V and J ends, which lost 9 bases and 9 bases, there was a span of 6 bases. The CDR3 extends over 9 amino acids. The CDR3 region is CARECEQFF. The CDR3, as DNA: TGTGCCAGAGAGTGTGAGCAGTTCTTC.

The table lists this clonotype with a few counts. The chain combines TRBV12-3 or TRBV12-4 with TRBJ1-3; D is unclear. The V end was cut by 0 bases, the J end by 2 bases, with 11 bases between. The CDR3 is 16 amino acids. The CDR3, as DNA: TGTGCCAGCAGTTTAGCGGTCAGGACGGCTGGAAACACCATATATTTT. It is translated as CASSLAVRTAGNTIYF.

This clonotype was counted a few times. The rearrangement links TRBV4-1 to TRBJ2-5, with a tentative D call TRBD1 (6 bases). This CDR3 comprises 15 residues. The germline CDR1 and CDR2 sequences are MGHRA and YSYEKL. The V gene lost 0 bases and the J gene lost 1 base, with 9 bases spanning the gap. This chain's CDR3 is CASSQEHRVQETQYF. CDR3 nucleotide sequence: TGCGCCAGCAGCCAAGAACACAGGGTCCAAGAGACCCAGTACTTC.

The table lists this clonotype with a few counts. This CDR3 is CASAERGAVTDTQYF. CDR3 bases: TGTGCCAGCGCTGAACGGGGGGCGGTCACAGATACGCAGTATTTT. The J gene is TRBJ2-3, the V gene TRBV6-2 or TRBV6-3, with a weak D call TRBD2 (7 bases). V lost 8 bases, J lost 2 bases, and 17 bases lay in between. The CDR3 totals 15 residues. Germline loops: CDR1 MNHEY, CDR2 SVGEGT.

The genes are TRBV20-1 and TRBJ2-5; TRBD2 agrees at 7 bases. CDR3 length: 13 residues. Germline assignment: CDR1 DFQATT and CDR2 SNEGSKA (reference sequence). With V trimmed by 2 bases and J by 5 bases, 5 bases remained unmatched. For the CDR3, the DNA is TGCAGTGCTAGAAGGCAGGGAGGGGAGACCCAGTACTTC. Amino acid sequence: CSARRQGGETQYF.

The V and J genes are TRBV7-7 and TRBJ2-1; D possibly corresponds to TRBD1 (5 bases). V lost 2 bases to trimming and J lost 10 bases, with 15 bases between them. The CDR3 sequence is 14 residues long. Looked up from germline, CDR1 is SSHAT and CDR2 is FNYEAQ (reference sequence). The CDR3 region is CASSLFQQVGEQFF. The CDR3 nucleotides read TGTGCCAGCAGCTTATTCCAACAGGTGGGGGAGCAGTTCTTC.

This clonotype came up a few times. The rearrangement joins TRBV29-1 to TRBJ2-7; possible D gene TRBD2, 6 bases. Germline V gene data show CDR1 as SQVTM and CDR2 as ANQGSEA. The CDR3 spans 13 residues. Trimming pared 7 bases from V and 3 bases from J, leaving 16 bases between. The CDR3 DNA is TGCAGCGCTTCCAGACCGGGACTCTACGAGCAGTACTTC. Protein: CSASRPGLYEQYF.

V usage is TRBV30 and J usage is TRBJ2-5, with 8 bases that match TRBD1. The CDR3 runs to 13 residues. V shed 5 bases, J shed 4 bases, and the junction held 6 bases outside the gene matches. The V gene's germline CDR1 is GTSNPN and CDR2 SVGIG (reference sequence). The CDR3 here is CAWAQQGGETQYF. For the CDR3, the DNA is TGTGCCTGGGCCCAACAGGGGGGAGAGACCCAGTACTTC. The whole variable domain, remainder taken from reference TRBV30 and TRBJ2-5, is SQTIHQWPATLVQPVGSPLSLECTVEGTSNPNLYWYRQAAGRGLQLLFYSVGIGQISSEVPQNLSASRPQDRQFILSSKKLLLSDSGFYLCAWAQQGGETQYFGPGTRLLVL.

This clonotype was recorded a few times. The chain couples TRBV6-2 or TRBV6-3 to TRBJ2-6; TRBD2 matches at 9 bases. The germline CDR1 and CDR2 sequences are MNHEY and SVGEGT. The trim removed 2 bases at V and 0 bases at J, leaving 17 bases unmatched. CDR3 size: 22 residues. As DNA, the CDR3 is TGTGCCAGCAGTTACCCTCCCTCTCGACTAGCGGTGAAACTCTCTGGGGCCAACGTCCTGACTTTC. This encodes CASSYPPSRLAVKLSGANVLTF.

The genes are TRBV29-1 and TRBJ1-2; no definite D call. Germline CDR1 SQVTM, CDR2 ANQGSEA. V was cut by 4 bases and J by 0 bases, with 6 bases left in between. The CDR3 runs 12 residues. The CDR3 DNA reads TGCAGCGTTGTATCCGCTAACTATGGCTACACCTTC. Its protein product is CSVVSANYGYTF.

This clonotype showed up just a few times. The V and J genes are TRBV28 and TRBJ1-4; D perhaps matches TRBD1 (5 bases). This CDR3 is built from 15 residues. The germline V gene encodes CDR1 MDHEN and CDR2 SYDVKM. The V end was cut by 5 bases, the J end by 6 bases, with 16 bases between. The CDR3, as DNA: TGTGCCAGCAGTACCCGCGGGGGAGGAGATGAAAAACTGTTTTTT. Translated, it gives CASSTRGGGDEKLFF.